These T cell receptor beta chains were read from a single sample in a study of beta chain features in type 1 diabetes. TCRdb keeps only in-frame clones here, not all; method: immunoSEQ multiplex PCR. This table holds about 120,000 clones, 17% found once. The sequenced sample was central memory CD4+ T cells from blood. All receptors come from a man aged 18 to 29 with type 1 diabetes. Each CDR3 is given with its conserved first and last residue. The order of the fields is clone size, J gene, D gene, V gene, CDR3 DNA, CDR3 protein. D genes are given only for firm matches. A clone size is listed for some rows: how often the clone was seen (once, few, many), or a class if it is expanded.

. | TRBJ1-1 | . | TRBV29-1 | TGCAGTTCAAGGACCCTGAACACTGAAGCTTTCTTT | CSSRTLNTEAFF
few | TRBJ2-5 | . | TRBV13 | TGTGCCAGCAGCGTCGACCCTGGGGAGACCCAGTACTTC | CASSVDPGETQYF
. | TRBJ1-4 | TRBD1 | TRBV4-3 | TGCGCCAGCAGCCAACGGACGGGACAGGGAGGTGAAAAACTGTTTTTT | CASSQRTGQGGEKLFF
. | TRBJ1-2 | TRBD1 | TRBV7-9 | TGTGCCAGCAGCCTGCTGACAGGGTCGGGCTACACCTTC | CASSLLTGSGYTF
few | TRBJ1-1 | . | TRBV29-1 | TGCAGCGTTGAAATACAGGGAACTGAAGCTTTCTTT | CSVEIQGTEAFF
many | TRBJ2-7 | TRBD2 | TRBV4-2 | TGTGCCAGCAGCCAAGGCGCTAGCGGGGGCTACGAGCAGTACTTC | CASSQGASGGYEQYF
. | TRBJ1-2 | . | TRBV7-2 | TGTGCCAGCAGCTTAGTCCTCACAGCACCAGGAGGGGGCTACACCTTC | CASSLVLTAPGGGYTF
. | TRBJ1-5 | . | TRBV6-6 | TGTGCCAGCAGTCGGGACAAACAGCCCCAGCATTTT | CASSRDKQPQHF
few | TRBJ2-7 | . | TRBV9 | TGTGCCAGCAGCGTAAGTGTGGCCAACGTCTACGAGCAGTACTTC | CASSVSVANVYEQYF
few | TRBJ1-1 | . | TRBV18 | TGTGCCAGCTCCTCGCGAGCGGACGAAGCTTTCTTT | CASSSRADEAFF
. | TRBJ2-5 | . | TRBV5-1 | TGCGCCAGCAGCGTGGGAGTACAAGAGACCCAGTACTTC | CASSVGVQETQYF
. | TRBJ2-7 | TRBD2 | TRBV29-1 | TGCAGCGGTGGGGGTAGCGGGAGGGCCGTAGACGAGCAGTACTTC | CSGGGSGRAVDEQYF
few | TRBJ1-5 | . | TRBV6-5 | TGTGCCAGCAGTTACTCGATAAGCAGGGATCAGCCCCAGCATTTT | CASSYSISRDQPQHF
many | TRBJ2-5 | TRBD2 | TRBV30 | TGTGCCTGGAGTGTAAGGACTAGGGAGACCCAGTACTTC | CAWSVRTRETQYF
. | TRBJ2-7 | . | TRBV29-1 | TGCGCCAAGAGAGCCTACGAGCAGTACTTC | CAKRAYEQYF
. | TRBJ1-1 | TRBD1 | TRBV7-2 | TGTGCCAGCAGCTTGACAGGGGCCCCGAACACTGAAGCTTTCTTT | CASSLTGAPNTEAFF
few | TRBJ1-2 | . | TRBV6-5 | TGTGCCAGCAGTTACGACCAAAAGTATGGCTACACCTTC | CASSYDQKYGYTF
few | TRBJ2-7 | TRBD2 | TRBV6-6 | TGTGCCAGCAGCCTAACTGGCGGGAGGGCCTACGAGCAGTACTTC | CASSLTGGRAYEQYF
few | TRBJ1-5 | TRBD1 | TRBV2 | TGTGCCAGCAAGGGACAGACGAGGGAGCAGCCCCAGCATTTT | CASKGQTREQPQHF
. | TRBJ1-5 | TRBD1 | TRBV29-1 | TGCAGCGTGCGCGCCGGGACAGGGGGCATTCAGCCCCAGCATTTT | CSVRAGTGGIQPQHF
few | TRBJ2-7 | . | TRBV28 | TGTGCCAGCAGGCACCCAGGTCCCACTGACTACGAGCAGTACTTC | CASRHPGPTDYEQYF
. | TRBJ2-7 | TRBD2 | TRBV27 | TGTGCCAGCAGTTCTCTAGCGGGAGGAGCGTACGAGCAGTACTTC | CASSSLAGGAYEQYF
many | TRBJ2-1 | TRBD2 | TRBV27 | TGTGCCAGCAAGGGACTAGCGGGGGCCCTCTCCTACAATGAGCAGTTCTTC | CASKGLAGALSYNEQFF
few | TRBJ2-7 | . | TRBV11-3 | TGTGCCAGCAGCAAGGGCCTGGAAGAGCAGTACTTC | CASSKGLEEQYF
few | TRBJ2-1 | . | TRBV11-2 | TGTGCCAGCAGGGTAGACCATGAGCAGTTCTTC | CASRVDHEQFF
. | TRBJ2-3 | TRBD2 | TRBV6-1 | TGTGCCAGCAGCGGGACTAGGGCAGATACGCAGTATTTT | CASSGTRADTQYF
many | TRBJ2-1 | . | TRBV7-2 | TGTGCCAGCAGCTTTTCGGGGGACCACTACAATGAGCAGTTCTTC | CASSFSGDHYNEQFF
few | TRBJ1-4 | . | TRBV29-1 | TGCAGCGTTGAGGGTTCCAGTGAAAAACTGTTTTTT | CSVEGSSEKLFF
. | TRBJ2-3 | . | TRBV5-4 | TGTGCCAGCAGCTTGGGAGTGGAGAGGGGACAGCAGTATTTT | CASSLGVERGQQYF